This is a list of T cell receptor beta chains from one sample in a study of T cell repertoires in cytomegalovirus infection. MiXCR was run by TCRdb on the reads, yielding one entry per CDR3 protein. The table lists about 130,000 distinct CDR3 sequences, 20% to 30% of them singletons. Which antigens these TCRs recognize remains unknown. The sequencing input was PBMCs, sequenced either directly or after in vitro stimulation (not recorded which). All receptors come from a human donor in good health (CMV status not recorded). Some clones in this sample may be carry-over from other donors' samples. The CDR3 runs from the conserved cysteine through the conserved F or W. A D gene is named only where the DNA matches it firmly. Clone size is shown for a subset of rows, as once, few, many or a class of expanded clone.

abundance | d_gene | j_gene | v_gene | len | CDR3aa | CDR3nt
few | . | TRBJ2-1 | TRBV28 | 15 | CASSSVVSSYNEQFF | TGTGCCAGCAGTTCGGTCGTAAGCTCCTACAATGAGCAGTTCTTC
many | . | TRBJ2-2 | TRBV7-2 | 14 | CASSGPGGTGELFF | TGTGCCAGCAGCGGTCCCGGGGGCACCGGGGAGCTGTTTTTT
few | . | TRBJ1-1 | TRBV7-9 | 11 | CASSRGRGAFF | TGTGCCAGCAGCCGAGGCCGAGGAGCTTTCTTT
few | TRBD2 | TRBJ2-1 | TRBV19 | 15 | CASTETSSSYNEQFF | TGTGCCAGTACCGAGACTAGCAGCTCCTACAATGAGCAGTTCTTC
. | . | TRBJ2-7 | TRBV5-1 | 16 | CASSLATGRISYEQYF | TGCGCCAGCAGCTTGGCTACAGGCCGAATTTCCTACGAGCAGTACTTC
. | . | TRBJ1-2 | TRBV19 | 14 | CASSIREEDYGYTF | TGTGCCAGTAGTATCCGGGAGGAGGACTATGGCTACACCTTC
. | TRBD1 | TRBJ2-1 | TRBV12-3/TRBV12-4 | 12 | CASSFTGDEQVF | TGTGCCAGCAGTTTTACAGGGGATGAGCAGGTCTTC
. | . | TRBJ1-2 | TRBV6-2/TRBV6-3 | 16 | CASSYNSPRLVGGYTF | TGTGCCAGCAGTTACAACTCCCCCAGGCTCGTTGGGGGCTACACCTTC
. | . | TRBJ1-5 | TRBV20-1 | 14 | CSANMGQGFQPQHF | TGCAGTGCTAACATGGGGCAGGGGTTTCAGCCCCAGCATTTT
few | . | TRBJ2-7 | TRBV28 | 12 | CASTLSSYEQYF | TGTGCCAGCACACTTTCCTCCTACGAGCAGTACTTC
. | TRBD2 | TRBJ2-1 | TRBV5-1 | 16 | CASSFSPGGLDGEQFF | TGCGCCAGCAGCTTTTCCCCTGGGGGACTAGACGGTGAGCAGTTCTTC
few | TRBD1 | TRBJ1-4 | TRBV5-4 | 17 | CASSPDRGHQGEGKLFF | TGTGCCAGCAGCCCGGACAGGGGGCACCAGGGGGAAGGAAAACTGTTTTTT
. | TRBD2 | TRBJ2-1 | TRBV19 | 15 | CASSIGTSGYNEQFF | TGTGCCAGTAGTATCGGGACTAGCGGCTACAATGAGCAGTTCTTC
. | . | TRBJ1-5 | TRBV20-1 | 15 | CSARDQADSNQPQHF | TGCAGTGCTAGAGATCAGGCAGATAGCAATCAGCCCCAGCATTTT
. | . | TRBJ1-5 | TRBV2 | 14 | CASRPRTVNQPQHF | TGTGCCAGCAGACCGAGGACAGTAAATCAGCCCCAGCATTTT
. | . | TRBJ2-1 | TRBV5-4 | 13 | CASSRDLNNEQFF | TGTGCCAGCAGTCGTGACCTAAACAATGAGCAGTTCTTC
few | . | TRBJ2-5 | TRBV6-1 | 18 | CASSLLNPGPPPGETQYF | TGTGCCAGCAGTCTTCTCAATCCGGGCCCACCACCGGGAGAGACCCAGTACTTC
. | . | TRBJ2-1 | TRBV4-1 | 13 | CASSPRRTDEQFF | TGCGCCAGCAGCCCCCGCAGAACGGATGAGCAGTTCTTC
. | . | TRBJ1-1 | TRBV28 | 10 | CASTDTEAFF | TGTGCCAGCACCGACACTGAAGCTTTCTTT
many | . | TRBJ2-7 | TRBV7-8 | 13 | CASSGGSSYEQYF | TGTGCCAGCAGCGGTGGGTCCTCCTACGAGCAGTACTTC
many | . | TRBJ1-2 | TRBV6-1 | 14 | CASTDRAENYGYTF | TGTGCCAGCACCGATCGGGCAGAGAACTATGGCTACACCTTC
. | TRBD1 | TRBJ1-4 | TRBV20-1 | 12 | CSARRQGGKLFF | TGCAGTGCTAGAAGACAGGGAGGAAAACTGTTTTTT
few | . | TRBJ2-4 | TRBV5-1 | 16 | CASSLTPTQAKNIQYF | TGCGCCAGCAGCTTGACTCCGACCCAAGCCAAAAACATTCAGTACTTC
few | TRBD1 | TRBJ2-2 | TRBV6-5 | 13 | CASSSGGGGELFF | TGTGCCAGCAGTTCAGGGGGTGGCGGGGAGCTGTTTTTT
few | . | TRBJ2-3 | TRBV19 | 16 | CASSIVGGSPTDTQYF | TGTGCCAGTAGTATAGTCGGCGGGTCCCCCACAGATACGCAGTATTTT
many | . | TRBJ1-5 | TRBV7-2 | 13 | CASSLIEGQPQHF | TGTGCCAGCAGCTTAATAGAGGGCCAGCCCCAGCATTTT
. | . | TRBJ2-1 | TRBV6-2/TRBV6-3 | 14 | CASSYSYGRNEQFF | TGTGCCAGCAGTTACTCGTATGGCCGCAATGAGCAGTTCTTC
. | TRBD1 | TRBJ2-5 | TRBV30 | 13 | CAWSAGGSETQYF | TGTGCCTGGAGTGCAGGGGGTTCCGAGACCCAGTACTTC
many | TRBD1 | TRBJ1-1 | TRBV7-2 | 16 | CASVTPTGTVRTEAFF | TGTGCCAGCGTAACCCCGACAGGGACAGTCCGGACTGAAGCTTTCTTT
. | . | TRBJ2-5 | TRBV20-1 | 15 | CSARLRPGRQETQYF | TGCAGTGCAAGGCTTCGGCCAGGGAGGCAAGAGACCCAGTACTTC
few | . | TRBJ1-3 | TRBV19 | 16 | CASSMPSPGAGNTIYF | TGTGCCAGTAGTATGCCCTCACCAGGGGCCGGGAACACCATATATTTT
. | . | TRBJ1-2 | TRBV7-2 | 14 | CASSLYSTNYGYTF | TGTGCCAGCAGCTTATACAGTACTAACTATGGCTACACCTTC
. | . | TRBJ1-1 | TRBV28 | 13 | CASSVVGNTEAFF | TGTGCCAGCAGTGTCGTGGGGAACACTGAAGCTTTCTTT
many | TRBD2 | TRBJ2-1 | TRBV7-8 | 19 | CASSLYGGVWREAYNEQFF | TGTGCCAGCAGCTTATACGGGGGCGTCTGGCGGGAGGCCTACAATGAGCAGTTCTTC
many | TRBD2 | TRBJ2-7 | TRBV28 | 14 | CASSGSGSLYEQYF | TGTGCCAGCAGTGGTAGCGGGAGCCTCTACGAGCAGTACTTC